The sequence of this TCR beta chain was determined in a study of shared clonotypes between healthy human individuals. Study in general: For every donor, three CD4 naive, three CD4 memory, two CD8 naive and one CD8 memory plates were used.

Replicate PCRs from sorted subsets contained approximately 220 ng DNA, which is some 32,000 T cell genomes. Only in-frame clones appear in the TCRdb table, and some are missing; sequencing was by immunoSEQ multiplex PCR. The sample shows roughly 660,000 clones, 90% of them seen only once. Germline V gene data show CDR1 as ENHRY and CDR2 as SYGVKD. The CDR3 is 14 amino acids. Between the trimmed V and J ends, which lost 10 bases and 0 bases, there was a span of 13 bases. With CCR7-negative CD45RA+ TemRA cells, CD45RO+ cells were combined in CD8 memory. The source of this sequence is a young man in good health. Some clones in this sample may be carry-over from other donors' samples. The chain has TRBV10-3 and TRBJ1-3, with D perhaps matching TRBD1 (5 bases). Sequencing used memory CD8+ T cells from PBMCs. Subset here: CD45RO+ cells pooled with CCR7-negative TemRA cells. CDR3 loop: CATEQAISGNTIYF. The CDR3 region has the DNA TGTGCCACAGAACAGGCAATCTCTGGAAACACCATATATTTT.